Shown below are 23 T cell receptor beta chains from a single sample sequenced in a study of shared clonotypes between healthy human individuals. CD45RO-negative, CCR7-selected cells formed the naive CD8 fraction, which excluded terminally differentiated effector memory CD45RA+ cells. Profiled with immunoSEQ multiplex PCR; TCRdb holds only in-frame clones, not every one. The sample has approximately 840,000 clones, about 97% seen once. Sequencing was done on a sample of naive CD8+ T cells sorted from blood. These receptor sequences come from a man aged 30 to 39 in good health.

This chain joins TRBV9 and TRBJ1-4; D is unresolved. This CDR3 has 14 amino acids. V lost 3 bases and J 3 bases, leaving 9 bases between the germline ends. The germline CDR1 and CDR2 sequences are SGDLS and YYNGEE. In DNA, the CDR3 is TGTGCCAGCAGCGACGGGAATCCTAATGAAAAACTGTTTTTT. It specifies CASSDGNPNEKLFF. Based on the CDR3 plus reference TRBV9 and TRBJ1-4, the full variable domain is DSGVTQTPKHLITATGQRVTLRCSPRSGDLSVYWYQQSLDQGLQFLIQYYNGEERAKGNILERFSAQQFPDLHSELNLSSLELGDSALYFCASSDGNPNEKLFFGSGTQLSVL.

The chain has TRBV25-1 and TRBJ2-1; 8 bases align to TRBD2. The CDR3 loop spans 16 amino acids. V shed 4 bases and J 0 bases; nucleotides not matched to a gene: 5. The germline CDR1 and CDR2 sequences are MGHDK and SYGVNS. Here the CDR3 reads CASSGLAGTSYNEQFF. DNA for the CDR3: TGTGCCAGCAGTGGCCTAGCGGGTACCTCCTACAATGAGCAGTTCTTC. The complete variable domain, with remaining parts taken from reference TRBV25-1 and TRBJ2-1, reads EADIYQTPRYLVIGTGKKITLECSQTMGHDKMYWYQQDPGMELHLIHYSYGVNSTEKGDLSSESTVSRIRTEHFPLTLESARPSHTSQYLCASSGLAGTSYNEQFFGPGTRLTVL.

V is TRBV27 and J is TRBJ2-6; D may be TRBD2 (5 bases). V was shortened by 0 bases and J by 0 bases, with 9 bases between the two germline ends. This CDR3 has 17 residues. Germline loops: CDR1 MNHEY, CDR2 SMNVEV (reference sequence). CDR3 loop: CASSLSVGDSGANVLTF. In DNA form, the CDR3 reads TGTGCCAGCAGTTTATCAGTCGGGGACTCTGGGGCCAACGTCCTGACTTTC.

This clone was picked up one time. CDR3 DNA: TGTGCCAGCAGTTTCCTTGGGACAGGGGTAAACGAGCAGTACTTC. Protein product: CASSFLGTGVNEQYF. V gene TRBV27 combines with J gene TRBJ2-7, with 10 bases that match TRBD1. J gave up 5 bases and V 3 bases, and 7 bases lay outside the gene matches. The CDR3 runs to 15 residues. Looked up from germline, CDR1 is MNHEY and CDR2 is SMNVEV (reference sequence).

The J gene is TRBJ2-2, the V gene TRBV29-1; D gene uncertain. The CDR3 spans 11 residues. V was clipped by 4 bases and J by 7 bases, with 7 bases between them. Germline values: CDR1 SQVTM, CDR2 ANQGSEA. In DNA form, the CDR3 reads TGCAGCGTTGTAAGGGACGGGGAGCTGTTTTTT. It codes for CSVVRDGELFF.

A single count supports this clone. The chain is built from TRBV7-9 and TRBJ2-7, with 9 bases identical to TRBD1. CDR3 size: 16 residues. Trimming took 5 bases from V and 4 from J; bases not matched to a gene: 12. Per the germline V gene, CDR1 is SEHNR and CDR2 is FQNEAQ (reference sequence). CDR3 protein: CASSQSPGTGIYEQYF. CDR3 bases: TGTGCCAGCAGCCAATCTCCCGGGACAGGGATATACGAGCAGTACTTC.

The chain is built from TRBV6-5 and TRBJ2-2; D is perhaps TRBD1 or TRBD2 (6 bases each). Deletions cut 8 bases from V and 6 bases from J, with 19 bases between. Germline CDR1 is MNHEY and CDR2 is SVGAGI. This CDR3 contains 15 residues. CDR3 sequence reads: CASSPVGGPSGELFF. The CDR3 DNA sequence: TGTGCCAGCTCACCTGTGGGGGGCCCCTCCGGGGAGCTGTTTTTT.

DNA for the CDR3: TGCGCCAGCAGCCACCCCAAACCTAGGAGACACACAGATACGCAGTATTTT. Translated: CASSHPKPRRHTDTQYF. V gene TRBV4-3 combines with J gene TRBJ2-3, with no clear D. This CDR3 is 17 amino acids long. Germline V gene data show CDR1 as LGHNA and CDR2 as YSLEER. Trimming took off 3 bases at V and 2 bases at J, with 18 bases between the two ends.

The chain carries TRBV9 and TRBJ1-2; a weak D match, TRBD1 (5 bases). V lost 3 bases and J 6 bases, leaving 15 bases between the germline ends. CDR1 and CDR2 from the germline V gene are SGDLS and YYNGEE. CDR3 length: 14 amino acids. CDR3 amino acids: CASSAVGQGDGYTF. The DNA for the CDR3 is TGTGCCAGCAGCGCGGTGGGGCAGGGCGATGGCTACACCTTC.

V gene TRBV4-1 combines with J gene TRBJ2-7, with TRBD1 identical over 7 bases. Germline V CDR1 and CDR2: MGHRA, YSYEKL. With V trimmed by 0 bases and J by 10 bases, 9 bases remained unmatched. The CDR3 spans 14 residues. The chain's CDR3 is CASSQETGTLHQYF. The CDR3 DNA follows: TGCGCCAGCAGCCAAGAGACAGGGACGCTTCATCAGTACTTC.

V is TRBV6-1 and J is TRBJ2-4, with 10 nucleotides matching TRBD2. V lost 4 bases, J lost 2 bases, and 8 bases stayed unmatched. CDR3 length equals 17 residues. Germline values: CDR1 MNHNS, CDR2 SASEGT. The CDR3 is CASSAASGSYPKNIQYF. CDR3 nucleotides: TGTGCCAGCAGTGCAGCTAGCGGGAGTTACCCCAAAAACATTCAGTACTTC.

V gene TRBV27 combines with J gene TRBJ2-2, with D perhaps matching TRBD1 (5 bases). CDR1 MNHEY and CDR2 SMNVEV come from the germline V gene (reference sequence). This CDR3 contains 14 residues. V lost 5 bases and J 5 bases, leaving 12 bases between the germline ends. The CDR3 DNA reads TGTGCCAGCAGTGTGACAGTCAGGACCGGGGAGCTGTTTTTT. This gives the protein CASSVTVRTGELFF.

The DNA for the CDR3 is TGTGCCAGCAGCTTAGAGGGGGACACCGGTCGCACAGATACGCAGTATTTT. Translating it yields CASSLEGDTGRTDTQYF. The rearrangement links TRBV5-4 to TRBJ2-3; a weak D match, TRBD1 (6 bases). V lost 2 bases, J lost 1 base, and 17 bases lay in between. From germline, CDR1 is SGHNT and CDR2 YYREEE (reference sequence). The CDR3 has 17 amino acids.

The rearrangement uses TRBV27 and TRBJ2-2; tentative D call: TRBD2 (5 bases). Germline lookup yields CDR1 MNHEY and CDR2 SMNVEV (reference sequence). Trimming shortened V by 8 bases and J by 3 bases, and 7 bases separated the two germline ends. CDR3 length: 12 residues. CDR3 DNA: TGTGCCAGCCTTAGCGACACCGGGGAGCTGTTTTTT. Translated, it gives CASLSDTGELFF.

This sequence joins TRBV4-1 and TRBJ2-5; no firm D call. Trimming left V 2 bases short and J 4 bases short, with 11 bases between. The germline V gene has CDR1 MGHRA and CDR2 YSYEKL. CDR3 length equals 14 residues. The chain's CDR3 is CASSQLNRGETQYF. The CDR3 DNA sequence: TGCGCCAGCAGCCAACTCAACAGAGGAGAGACCCAGTACTTC.

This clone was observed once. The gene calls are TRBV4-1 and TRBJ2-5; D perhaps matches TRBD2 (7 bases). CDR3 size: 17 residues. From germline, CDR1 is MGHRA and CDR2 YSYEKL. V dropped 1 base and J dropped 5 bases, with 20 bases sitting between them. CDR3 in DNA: TGCGCCAGCAGCCAAGTTGGGTTAGGGGGGGCCGGTGAGACCCAGTACTTC. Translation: CASSQVGLGGAGETQYF.

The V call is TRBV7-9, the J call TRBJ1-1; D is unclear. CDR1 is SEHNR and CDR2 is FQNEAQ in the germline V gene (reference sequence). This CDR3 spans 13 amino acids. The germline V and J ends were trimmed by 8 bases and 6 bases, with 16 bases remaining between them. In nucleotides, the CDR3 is TGTGCCAGCCGGAGGGAAGAGTCTGCTGAAGCTTTCTTT. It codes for CASRREESAEAFF.

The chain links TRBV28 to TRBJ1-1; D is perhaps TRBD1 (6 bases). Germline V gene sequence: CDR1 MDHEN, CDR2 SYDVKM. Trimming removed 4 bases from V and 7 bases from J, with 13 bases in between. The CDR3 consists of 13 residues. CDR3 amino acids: CASSSSGQIEAFF. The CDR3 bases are TGTGCCAGCAGTTCATCTGGACAGATTGAAGCTTTCTTT.

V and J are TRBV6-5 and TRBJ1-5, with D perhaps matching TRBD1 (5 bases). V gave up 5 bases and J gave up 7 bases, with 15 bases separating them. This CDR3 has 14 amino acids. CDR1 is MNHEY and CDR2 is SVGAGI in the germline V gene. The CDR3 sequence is CASSRTGVLQPQHF. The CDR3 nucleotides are TGTGCCAGCAGTCGGACGGGGGTTTTACAGCCCCAGCATTTT.

The CDR3 loop is CASRVGRNQPQHF. The CDR3 DNA sequence: TGTGCCAGCAGGGTTGGGAGGAATCAGCCCCAGCATTTT. The chain joins TRBV27 to TRBJ1-5, with D uncertain. The CDR3 sequence is 13 residues long. The V end lost 6 bases, the J end lost 4 bases, and 10 bases lay between the germline ends. The germline CDR1 and CDR2 sequences are MNHEY and SMNVEV (reference sequence).

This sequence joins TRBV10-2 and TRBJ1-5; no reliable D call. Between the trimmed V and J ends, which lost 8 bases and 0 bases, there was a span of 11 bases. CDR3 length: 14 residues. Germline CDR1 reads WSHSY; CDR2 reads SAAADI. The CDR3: CASREIYSNQPQHF. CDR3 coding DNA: TGCGCCAGCCGAGAAATCTATAGCAATCAGCCCCAGCATTTT.

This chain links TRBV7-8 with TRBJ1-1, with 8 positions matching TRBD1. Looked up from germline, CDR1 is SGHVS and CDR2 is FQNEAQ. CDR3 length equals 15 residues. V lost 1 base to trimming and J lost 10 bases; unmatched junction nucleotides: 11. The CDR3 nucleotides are TGTGCCAGCAGCTTAGGGACAGGGAGAGAAAGAGGAGCTTTCTTT. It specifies CASSLGTGRERGAFF.

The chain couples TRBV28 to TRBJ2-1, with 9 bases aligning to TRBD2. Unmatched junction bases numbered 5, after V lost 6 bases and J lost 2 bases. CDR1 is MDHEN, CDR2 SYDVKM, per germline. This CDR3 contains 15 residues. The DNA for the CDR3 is TGTGCCAGCAGCCAACGGACTAGCGCCTACAATGAGCAGTTCTTC. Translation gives CASSQRTSAYNEQFF.